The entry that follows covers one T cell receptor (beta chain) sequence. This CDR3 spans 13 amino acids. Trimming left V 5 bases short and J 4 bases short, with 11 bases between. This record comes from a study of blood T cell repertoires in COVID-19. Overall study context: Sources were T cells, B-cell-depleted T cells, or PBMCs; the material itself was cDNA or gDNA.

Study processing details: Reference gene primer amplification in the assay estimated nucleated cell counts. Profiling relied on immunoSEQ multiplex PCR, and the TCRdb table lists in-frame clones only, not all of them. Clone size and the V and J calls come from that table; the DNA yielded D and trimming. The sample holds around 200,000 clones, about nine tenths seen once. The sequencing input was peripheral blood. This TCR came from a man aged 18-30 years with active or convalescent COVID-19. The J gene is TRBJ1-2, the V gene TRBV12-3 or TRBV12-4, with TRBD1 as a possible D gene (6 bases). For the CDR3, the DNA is TGTGCCAGCAGTACAGGGATCGGCTATGGCTACACCTTC. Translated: CASSTGIGYGYTF.